The 30 T cell receptor beta chains listed next were all sequenced from one sample in a study of T cell repertoires in cytomegalovirus infection. MiXCR was run by TCRdb on the reads, yielding one entry per CDR3 protein. The sample has approximately 500,000 distinct CDR3 sequences, 16% seen once. Sequenced sample: CD8+ T cells from PBMCs. The receptors here all came from a human donor in good health (CMV status not recorded). Some clones in this sample may be carry-over from other donors' samples.

Comment on this clonotype: A much larger clone differs by one base, so this may be a read error. The V call is TRBV6-6, the J call TRBJ2-1; 8 bases agree with TRBD2. CDR3 size: 16 residues. Germline V gene lookup returns CDR1 MNHNY and CDR2 SVGAGI (reference sequence). CDR3 amino acids: CASSYSSLAGHNEQVF. The CDR3 region has the DNA TGTGCCAGCAGTTACTCTAGCCTAGCGGGCCACAATGAGCAGGTCTTC.

As regards this clonotype: A read error may explain this, as a much larger clone is one base away. The chain combines TRBV28 with TRBJ2-7, with D unresolved. V lost 4 bases to trimming and J lost 3 bases, with 7 bases between them. The V gene's germline CDR1 is MDHEN and CDR2 SYDVKM. The CDR3 spans 12 residues. CDR3 bases: TGTGCCAGCAGTTGGTATGGCTACGAGCAGTACTTC. It translates to CASSWYGYEQYF.

This clonotype was picked up many times. The rearrangement joins TRBV14 to TRBJ2-7; TRBD2 aligns across 8 bases. Losses at the gene ends were 0 bases for V and 2 bases for J; bases not matched to a gene: 9. The germline CDR1 and CDR2 sequences are SGHDN and FVKESK. This CDR3 is built from 17 residues. This chain's CDR3 is CASSQDYGLASTYEQYF. In DNA, the CDR3 is TGTGCCAGCAGCCAAGATTATGGACTAGCATCGACCTACGAGCAGTACTTC.

This clonotype was seen many times. The rearrangement links TRBV6-1 to TRBJ1-6; 7 nucleotides agree with TRBD1. After removal of 1 base from V and 7 bases from J, the junction contained 4 bases not matched to a gene. The CDR3 spans 15 residues. Germline CDR1 MNHNS, CDR2 SASEGT. The CDR3 sequence: CASSEDPGQNSPLHF. The DNA of the CDR3 is TGTGCCAGCAGTGAAGACCCGGGACAGAATTCACCCCTCCACTTT.

The chain is built from TRBV9 and TRBJ1-2; D possibly corresponds to TRBD1 (5 bases). V was trimmed by 3 bases and J by 8 bases, leaving 14 bases between them. Germline V gene sequence: CDR1 SGDLS, CDR2 YYNGEE. The CDR3 consists of 13 residues. The CDR3 region has the DNA TGTGCCAGCAGCGCCCAGGGTTATTCGGGCTACACCTTC. It yields the protein CASSAQGYSGYTF.

This clonotype was recorded many times. V and J are TRBV19 and TRBJ1-4, with a tentative D call TRBD1 (6 bases). Germline lookup yields CDR1 LNHDA and CDR2 SQIVND (reference sequence). This CDR3 has 14 amino acids. With 10 bases removed from V and 6 bases from J, the gap between germline ends came to 18 bases. Written as DNA, the CDR3 is TGTGCCACCCAGACCCAATCAGGGGATGAAAAACTGTTTTTT. Amino acid sequence: CATQTQSGDEKLFF. Using reference TRBV19 and TRBJ1-4 for the parts outside the CDR3, the full variable domain is DGGITQSPKYLFRKEGQNVTLSCEQNLNHDAMYWYRQDPGQGLRLIYYSQIVNDFQKGDIAEGYSVSREKKESFPLTVTSAQKNPTAFYLCATQTQSGDEKLFFGSGTQLSVL.

This clonotype has a count of ten or more. The rearrangement links TRBV12-3 or TRBV12-4 to TRBJ2-1, with D possibly being TRBD1 or TRBD2 (6 bases each). The V end was cut by 3 bases, the J end by 7 bases, with 19 bases between. The CDR3 sequence is 16 residues long. CDR3 sequence: CASSFSLLGGMNEQFF. CDR3 bases: TGTGCCAGCAGTTTTTCCCTATTAGGGGGGATGAATGAGCAGTTCTTC.

This clonotype was seen at least ten times. This chain links TRBV19 with TRBJ1-1; no firm D call. CDR1 and CDR2 from the germline V gene are LNHDA and SQIVND (reference sequence). V was clipped by 4 bases and J by 1 base, with 4 bases between them. The CDR3 has 12 amino acids. This chain's CDR3 is CASSKGNTEAFF. The CDR3 bases are TGTGCCAGTAGTAAGGGGAACACTGAAGCTTTCTTT.

The table lists this clonotype with many counts. The chain couples TRBV7-8 to TRBJ1-1; D might be TRBD1 (5 bases). The V end lost 2 bases, the J end lost 0 bases, and 16 bases lay between the germline ends. CDR3 length: 17 amino acids. Germline V gene data show CDR1 as SGHVS and CDR2 as FQNEAQ. CDR3 nucleotides: TGTGCCAGCAGCTTACGGGGACGGGCAACCTTGAACACTGAAGCTTTCTTT. Protein sequence: CASSLRGRATLNTEAFF.

J is TRBJ1-2 and V is TRBV7-3; possibly TRBD1 for D (6 bases). The CDR3 loop spans 14 amino acids. Germline loops: CDR1 SGHTA, CDR2 FQGTGA. The V and J ends lost 2 bases and 5 bases respectively, with 12 bases between them. The CDR3 DNA reads as TGTGCCAGCAGCTTAGGGGGGGGACAATATGGCTACACCTTC. The encoded protein is CASSLGGGQYGYTF.

The chain has TRBV18 and TRBJ2-1; 9 bases are shared with TRBD1. Germline CDR1 reads KGHSH; CDR2 reads LQKENI. Losses at the gene ends were 3 bases for V and 8 bases for J; bases not matched to a gene: 8. This CDR3 is built from 15 residues. The chain's CDR3 is CASSPDRGRLDEQFF. The DNA for the CDR3 is TGTGCCAGCTCACCGGACAGGGGCCGCCTAGATGAGCAGTTCTTC. Using reference TRBV18 and TRBJ2-1 for the parts outside the CDR3, the full variable domain is NAGVMQNPRHLVRRRGQEARLRCSPMKGHSHVYWYRQLPEEGLKFMVYLQKENIIDESGMPKERFSAEFPKEGPSILRIQQVVRGDSAAYFCASSPDRGRLDEQFFGPGTRLTVL.

This clonotype has a handful of counts. CDR3 sequence reads: CASSLTQNSNQPQHF. The CDR3 nucleotides are TGTGCCAGCAGCTTAACTCAGAATAGCAATCAGCCCCAGCATTTT. This rearrangement joins TRBV11-2 to TRBJ1-5; no firm D call. Trimming shortened V by 2 bases and J by 0 bases, and 8 bases separated the two germline ends. CDR1 and CDR2 (germline): SGHAT, FQNNGV. CDR3 length equals 15 residues. Using reference TRBV11-2 and TRBJ1-5 for the parts outside the CDR3, the full variable domain is EAGVAQSPRYKIIEKRQSVAFWCNPISGHATLYWYQQILGQGPKLLIQFQNNGVVDDSQLPKDRFSAERLKGVDSTLKIQPAKLEDSAVYLCASSLTQNSNQPQHFGDGTRLSIL.

This rearrangement joins TRBV4-2 to TRBJ2-7, with TRBD1 matching over 7 bases. This CDR3 region has 15 residues. Germline loops: CDR1 LGHNA, CDR2 YNFKEQ. The J segment lost 0 bases and the V segment lost 5 bases, leaving 7 bases of the junction unmatched. The CDR3 DNA follows: TGTGCCAGCAGCACGAGGGACAGCTACTCCTACGAGCAGTACTTC. It encodes CASSTRDSYSYEQYF.

This clonotype came up many times. The chain links TRBV28 to TRBJ2-1; D uncertain. With 2 bases removed from V and 4 bases from J, the gap between germline ends came to 12 bases. The CDR3 totals 15 residues. Germline CDR1 and CDR2: MDHEN and SYDVKM. CDR3 region: CASSLISYTYNEQFF. The CDR3 region has the DNA TGTGCCAGCAGTTTAATCAGTTACACGTACAATGAGCAGTTCTTC. Full variable domain (rest looked up from reference TRBV28 and TRBJ2-1): DVKVTQSSRYLVKRTGEKVFLECVQDMDHENMFWYRQDPGLGLRLIYFSYDVKMKEKGDIPEGYSVSREKKERFSLILESASTNQTSMYLCASSLISYTYNEQFFGPGTRLTVL.

This clonotype was detected only a few times. The gene calls are TRBV6-1 and TRBJ1-1; D is uncertain. The V gene lost 7 bases and the J gene lost 11 bases, with 14 bases spanning the gap. CDR1 is MNHNS, CDR2 SASEGT, per germline. The CDR3 consists of 11 residues. The CDR3 here is CASTQIPLAFF. CDR3 bases: TGTGCCAGCACCCAGATACCCCTCGCTTTCTTT.

This clonotype was picked up many times. This chain uses TRBV27 with TRBJ2-3; D possibly uses TRBD1 or TRBD2 (5 bases each). The CDR3 length is 15 residues. The V end lost 7 bases, the J end lost 6 bases, and 20 bases lay between the germline ends. From germline, CDR1 is MNHEY and CDR2 SMNVEV (reference sequence). CDR3 DNA: TGTGCCAGCACCCACCCCGGGGCCGGCATGGATACGCAGTATTTT. It translates to CASTHPGAGMDTQYF.

Comment on this clonotype: The missing conserved phenylalanine or tryptophan at the end of this CDR3 makes a read error likely. The rearrangement joins TRBV6-5 to TRBJ1-2; tentative D call: TRBD1 (6 bases). CDR1 and CDR2 (germline): MNHEY, SVGAGI. This CDR3 is 15 amino acids long. CDR3 nucleotides: TGTGCCAGCAGTCCCCCTGGGGGCGCAACCTATGTCTACACCTAC. Translated, it gives CASSPPGGATYVYTY.

Concerning this clonotype itself: This clone may be a read error of a much larger clone one base away. The chain carries TRBV10-3 and TRBJ2-7; TRBD2 agrees at 11 bases. The CDR3 totals 17 residues. Germline-derived CDR1 and CDR2 are ENHRY and SYGVKD. The chain's CDR3 is CPISESQTSGGSYEQYF. The CDR3 DNA sequence: TGTCCCATCAGTGAGTCCCAAACTAGCGGGGGCTCCTACGAGCAGTACTTC.

The gene calls are TRBV3-1 and TRBJ1-2; possible D gene TRBD1, 5 bases. The germline V gene has CDR1 LGHDT and CDR2 YNNKEL (reference sequence). The CDR3 contains 14 residues. Trimming removed 5 bases from V and 2 bases from J, with 12 bases in between. The CDR3 DNA is TGTGCCAGCAGCTTCCGGGACTCAAACTATGGCTACACCTTC. The encoded protein is CASSFRDSNYGYTF.

The chain combines TRBV6-5 with TRBJ1-1; TRBD1 is a possible D gene (5 bases). Germline V gives CDR1 MNHEY, CDR2 SVGAGI. Trimming pared 0 bases from V and 6 bases from J, leaving 26 bases between. There are 19 residues in the CDR3. The CDR3 sequence is CASSYSPRVRGLAAAEAFF. In DNA, the CDR3 is TGTGCCAGCAGTTACTCCCCGAGAGTTAGGGGATTGGCGGCCGCTGAAGCTTTCTTT.

This clonotype has a count of ten or more. The V gene is TRBV7-3, the J gene TRBJ2-2; D gene unclear. The length of the CDR3 is 13 residues. The V end lost 8 bases, the J end lost 3 bases, and 10 bases lay between the germline ends. The germline CDR1 and CDR2 sequences are SGHTA and FQGTGA. The CDR3 bases are TGTGCCAGCCGGGCTACTTACACCGGGGAGCTGTTTTTT. Protein: CASRATYTGELFF.

A word on this clonotype: The germline gene is not matched at one end of the junction; a read error may be the cause. The chain couples TRBV12-3 or TRBV12-4 to TRBJ1-2; the D gene is possibly TRBD1 (5 bases). This CDR3 has 15 amino acids. The CDR3 DNA is TGTGCCAGCAGCTTAGGGGAGACCTCGGTCGGTGGCTACACCTTC. It yields the protein CASSLGETSVGGYTF.

This chain connects TRBV10-3 to TRBJ1-4, with D unclear. Trimming shortened V by 0 bases and J by 3 bases, and 11 bases separated the two germline ends. Germline V gene lookup returns CDR1 ENHRY and CDR2 SYGVKD. The CDR3 covers 16 residues. The CDR3 DNA reads as TGTGCCATCAGTGAGTCGATTCAGGTCCCTAATGAAAAACTGTTTTTT. This sequence encodes CAISESIQVPNEKLFF.

In this sample, this clonotype turned up many times. This chain links TRBV28 with TRBJ1-1; D is unresolved. Trimming took off 6 bases at V and 3 bases at J, with 11 bases between the two ends. CDR1 MDHEN and CDR2 SYDVKM come from the germline V gene. The CDR3 contains 13 residues. In DNA form, the CDR3 reads TGTGCCAGCAGATCCCTAGTTGACACTGAAGCTTTCTTT. Its protein product is CASRSLVDTEAFF.

CDR3 residues: CASFQGSEAFF. CDR3 sequence (DNA): TGTGCCAGTTTCCAAGGTTCTGAAGCTTTCTTT. The chain employs TRBV19 and TRBJ1-1; D gene uncertain. This CDR3 has 11 residues. Trimming shortened V by 8 bases and J by 6 bases, and 10 bases separated the two germline ends. Per germline, CDR1 LNHDA and CDR2 SQIVND (reference sequence).

This clonotype has ten or more counts. This rearrangement joins TRBV7-6 to TRBJ1-1; perhaps TRBD1 as D (6 bases). V was pared by 1 base and J by 11 bases, with 20 bases between. The CDR3 is made up of 15 amino acids. Germline V gene lookup returns CDR1 SGHVS and CDR2 FNYEAQ. As DNA, the CDR3 is TGTGCCAGCAGCTTAGGGGCCTCAGGGGTTCAGCGTGCTTTCTTT. It codes for CASSLGASGVQRAFF.

The chain is built from TRBV6-5 and TRBJ2-1; D might be TRBD1 (6 bases). The CDR3 covers 13 residues. Trimming took off 4 bases at V and 6 bases at J, with 10 bases between the two ends. Germline V gene data show CDR1 as MNHEY and CDR2 as SVGAGI. CDR3 amino acids: CASSWTASNEQFF. The CDR3 DNA reads TGTGCCAGCAGTTGGACAGCCTCCAATGAGCAGTTCTTC.

This clonotype was picked up many times. The J gene is TRBJ2-7, the V gene TRBV5-4; no clear D gene. The ends were cut back, 1 base at V and 8 bases at J, with 19 bases in the middle. Germline CDR1 and CDR2: SGHNT and YYREEE (reference sequence). CDR3 length: 15 residues. In nucleotides, the CDR3 is TGTGCCAGCAGCTTGAATGGGTGGGTCCTTGAACAGCAGTACTTC. Translated, it gives CASSLNGWVLEQQYF.

This clonotype has at least ten counts. The gene calls are TRBV7-8 and TRBJ1-5, with D perhaps TRBD1 (6 bases). V dropped 5 bases and J dropped 7 bases, with 18 bases sitting between them. The CDR3 spans 15 residues. Germline V gene lookup returns CDR1 SGHVS and CDR2 FQNEAQ. CDR3: CASSPTWGAEQPQHF. In DNA, the CDR3 is TGTGCCAGCAGCCCGACGTGGGGGGCCGAGCAGCCCCAGCATTTT.

The chain is built from TRBV27 and TRBJ2-7; 7 nucleotides line up with TRBD2. This CDR3 is 13 amino acids long. V lost 4 bases to trimming and J lost 5 bases; unmatched junction nucleotides: 5. Germline lookup yields CDR1 MNHEY and CDR2 SMNVEV (reference sequence). As DNA, the CDR3 is TGTGCCAGCAGTTCCCCGGGGGGTGACGAGCAGTACTTC. It encodes CASSSPGGDEQYF.